One sample yielded the 31 T cell receptor beta chains listed below, sequenced in a study of OX40 agonist ivuxolimab in advanced cancers. Library method: the immunoSEQ multiplex PCR assay. TCRdb holds this immuneACCESS table with in-frame rearrangements only. Some clones are missing; in checked studies, unresolved V genes explain under half, and the rest has no known cause. The sample table contains over 65,000 clones; only one count was recorded for around 92% of them. Jointly, the top ten make up approximately 0.5% of the sample. Sequenced material: CD4+ or CD8+ T cells sorted from blood, taken in a trial of the OX40 agonist ivuxolimab. The receptors were gathered from an adult with an advanced solid tumor such as melanoma, head and neck, liver or kidney cancer.

Here the CDR3 DNA reads TGTGCCAGCAGCGTGCGAGGGGACACCGGGGAGCTGTTTTTT. It specifies CASSVRGDTGELFF. The V and J genes are TRBV9 and TRBJ2-2; D assignment may be TRBD1 or TRBD2 (5 bases each). CDR1 SGDLS and CDR2 YYNGEE come from the germline V gene. The germline V and J ends were trimmed by 2 bases and 3 bases, with 8 bases remaining between them. The CDR3 totals 14 residues.

The rearrangement joins TRBV5-1 to TRBJ2-5, with D possibly matching TRBD1 (5 bases). Germline V lookup: CDR1 SGHRS, CDR2 YFSETQ. V gave up 3 bases and J gave up 6 bases, with 18 bases separating them. The CDR3 length is 15 residues. Here the CDR3 reads CASSSGAGYWKTQYF. The CDR3 coding sequence is TGCGCCAGCAGCTCCGGCGCAGGGTACTGGAAGACCCAGTACTTC. Using reference TRBV5-1 and TRBJ2-5 for the parts outside the CDR3, the full variable domain is KAGVTQTPRYLIKTRGQQVTLSCSPISGHRSVSWYQQTPGQGLQFLFEYFSETQRNKGNFPGRFSGRQFSNSRSEMNVSTLELGDSALYLCASSSGAGYWKTQYFGPGTRLLVL.

The CDR3 region is CASSQTWKDNEKLFF. In DNA form, the CDR3 reads TGTGCCAGCAGCCAGACATGGAAAGATAATGAAAAACTGTTTTTT. The chain combines TRBV11-1 with TRBJ1-4; D remains unclear. The V end was cut by 5 bases, the J end by 4 bases, with 14 bases between. The V gene's germline CDR1 is SGHAT and CDR2 FQDESV (reference sequence). CDR3 length equals 15 residues.

V gene TRBV4-3 combines with J gene TRBJ2-3; D remains ambiguous. The germline V gene encodes CDR1 LGHNA and CDR2 YSLEER. The V end lost 1 base, the J end lost 2 bases, and 16 bases lay between the germline ends. The length of the CDR3 is 17 residues. CDR3 in amino acids: CASSQVKLDGPTDTQYF. For the CDR3, the DNA is TGCGCCAGCAGCCAAGTTAAATTAGACGGCCCCACAGATACGCAGTATTTT.

The genes are TRBV4-3 and TRBJ2-6; D unclear. The CDR3 runs to 17 residues. V shed 0 bases and J shed 4 bases, with 13 bases lying between them. CDR1 and CDR2 (germline): LGHNA, YSLEER. DNA for the CDR3: TGCGCCAGCAGCCAAGATCGGCGCAGGCCCGGGGCCAACGTCCTGACTTTC. It specifies CASSQDRRRPGANVLTF.

The chain couples TRBV10-1 to TRBJ1-1; a possible D gene is TRBD1 (5 bases). From germline, CDR1 is WNHNN and CDR2 SYGVQD (reference sequence). CDR3 size: 14 residues. The V and J ends lost 10 bases and 5 bases respectively, with 20 bases between them. For the CDR3, the DNA is TGCGCCACCTCTTGGGACCCCTTATGGACTGAAGCTTTCTTT. Encoded protein: CATSWDPLWTEAFF.

This clone was recorded a few times. The genes are TRBV2 and TRBJ1-4; 9 bases agree with TRBD1. With V trimmed by 6 bases and J by 8 bases, 10 bases remained unmatched. Germline values: CDR1 SNHLY, CDR2 FYNNEI. This CDR3 region has 15 residues. The CDR3 protein is CASSPSRDRDEKLFF. In DNA, the CDR3 is TGTGCCAGCAGCCCCTCCCGGGACAGGGACGAAAAACTGTTTTTT.

The V call is TRBV5-4, the J call TRBJ1-4, with D perhaps TRBD1 (6 bases). This CDR3 region has 15 residues. Germline-derived CDR1 and CDR2 are SGHNT and YYREEE (reference sequence). V was shortened by 4 bases and J by 8 bases, with 18 bases between the two germline ends. This CDR3 is CASSRGAAVDEKLFF. CDR3 in DNA: TGTGCCAGCAGCAGGGGGGCAGCGGTGGACGAAAAACTGTTTTTT.

The CDR3: CASSLAGVLKNIQYF. The CDR3 nucleotides read TGTGCCAGCAGCTTAGCAGGGGTATTAAAAAACATTCAGTACTTC. This sequence joins TRBV7-2 and TRBJ2-4, with D perhaps matching TRBD1 (5 bases). The CDR3 covers 15 residues. V lost 0 bases and J lost 4, with 10 bases in between. Germline V gene sequence: CDR1 SGHTA, CDR2 FQGNSA. Filled out from reference TRBV7-2 and TRBJ2-4, the complete variable domain reads GAGVSQSPSNKVTEKGKDVELRCDPISGHTALYWYRQSLGQGLEFLIYFQGNSAPDKSGLPSDRFSAERTGGSVSTLTIQRTQQEDSAVYLCASSLAGVLKNIQYFGAGTRLSVL.

V is TRBV7-9 and J is TRBJ2-5; 10 positions match TRBD1. The germline V gene encodes CDR1 SEHNR and CDR2 FQNEAQ (reference sequence). The CDR3 contains 15 residues. The V and J ends lost 4 bases and 3 bases, in that order; junction bases with no gene match: 5. The CDR3 region has the DNA TGTGCCAGCAGCTCCCGGGACAGGGGAAAAGAGACCCAGTACTTC. It encodes CASSSRDRGKETQYF.

The table lists this clone with a count of one. The chain employs TRBV30 and TRBJ2-2; D ambiguous. The germline V gene has CDR1 GTSNPN and CDR2 SVGIG (reference sequence). There are 14 residues in the CDR3. With 5 bases removed from V and 0 bases from J, the gap between germline ends came to 10 bases. The CDR3 DNA reads TGTGCCTGGGCCCGTCTAGCGAACACCGGGGAGCTGTTTTTT. Amino acid sequence: CAWARLANTGELFF. Filled out from reference TRBV30 and TRBJ2-2, the complete variable domain reads SQTIHQWPATLVQPVGSPLSLECTVEGTSNPNLYWYRQAAGRGLQLLFYSVGIGQISSEVPQNLSASRPQDRQFILSSKKLLLSDSGFYLCAWARLANTGELFFGEGSRLTVL.

This chain connects TRBV14 to TRBJ2-2; 8 bases agree with TRBD1. V lost 1 base and J lost 7; bases outside the gene matches: 8. Germline CDR1 is SGHDN and CDR2 is FVKESK. There are 16 residues in the CDR3. In DNA, the CDR3 is TGTGCCAGCAGCCAAGTTGGCAGGGGGCGGATCGGGGAGCTGTTTTTT. Translation gives CASSQVGRGRIGELFF.

The V and J genes are TRBV6-1 and TRBJ2-7, with D tentatively TRBD1 (5 bases). The CDR3 length is 14 residues. Germline V gene lookup returns CDR1 MNHNS and CDR2 SASEGT. The V and J ends lost 0 bases and 3 bases respectively, with 9 bases between them. CDR3 protein: CASSEADSLYEQYF. In DNA form, the CDR3 reads TGTGCCAGCAGTGAAGCCGACAGCCTCTACGAGCAGTACTTC.

The genes are TRBV5-1 and TRBJ2-1; TRBD2 is a possible D gene (5 bases). This CDR3 is built from 15 residues. CDR1 is SGHRS and CDR2 is YFSETQ in the germline V gene. Deletions cut 0 bases from V and 4 bases from J, with 11 bases between. CDR3 DNA: TGCGCCAGCAGCTTGGCTTTCGGGGTGTACAATGAGCAGTTCTTC. Encoded protein: CASSLAFGVYNEQFF.

The chain joins TRBV4-2 to TRBJ2-1, with TRBD2 matching over 10 bases. Per the germline V gene, CDR1 is LGHNA and CDR2 is YNFKEQ. CDR3 length: 18 residues. The trim removed 4 bases at V and 4 bases at J, leaving 13 bases unmatched. The CDR3 sequence is CASSPDRSSGRGYNEQFF. CDR3 DNA sequence: TGTGCCAGCAGCCCCGACCGGTCAAGCGGGAGGGGGTACAATGAGCAGTTCTTC.

This chain links TRBV6-5 with TRBJ2-7; 7 positions agree with TRBD1. The germline CDR1 and CDR2 sequences are MNHEY and SVGAGI. V dropped 2 bases and J dropped 3; count of bases not matched to a gene: 4. This CDR3 has 14 residues. CDR3 DNA: TGTGCCAGCAGTTACCGTGGACAGGACTACGAGCAGTACTTC. Translation: CASSYRGQDYEQYF.

The V call is TRBV6-5, the J call TRBJ2-7; D may match TRBD1 or TRBD2 (5 bases each). The CDR3 loop spans 14 amino acids. CDR1 and CDR2 from the germline V gene are MNHEY and SVGAGI. The ends were cut back, 5 bases at V and 2 bases at J, with 13 bases in the middle. Here the CDR3 reads CASSKAGAAYEQYF. The CDR3 nucleotides read TGTGCCAGCAGTAAGGCCGGGGCAGCCTACGAGCAGTACTTC.

V is TRBV7-2 and J is TRBJ2-7, with D uncertain. V dropped 1 base and J dropped 3 bases, with 7 bases sitting between them. There are 13 residues in the CDR3. Germline lookup yields CDR1 SGHTA and CDR2 FQGNSA. The CDR3, as DNA: TGTGCCAGCAGCTTAGGACGCCACTACGAGCAGTACTTC. Amino acid sequence: CASSLGRHYEQYF.

This rearrangement joins TRBV7-2 to TRBJ2-5; the D gene is possibly TRBD1 (5 bases). Germline CDR1 reads SGHTA; CDR2 reads FQGNSA. The CDR3 runs 15 residues. The V end lost 1 base, the J end lost 2 bases, and 11 bases lay between the germline ends. CDR3: CASSLGQPGQETQYF. The CDR3 nucleotides read TGTGCCAGCAGCTTAGGACAGCCCGGACAAGAGACCCAGTACTTC.

This rearrangement joins TRBV7-2 to TRBJ1-4, with a weak D call TRBD1 (5 bases). V dropped 5 bases and J dropped 8 bases, with 15 bases sitting between them. The germline V gene has CDR1 SGHTA and CDR2 FQGNSA. The CDR3 extends over 14 amino acids. DNA of the CDR3: TGTGCCAGCAGCACGAGACAGTCCCGAGAAAAACTGTTTTTT. As protein: CASSTRQSREKLFF.

The CDR3 region is CASSYLSRGSYEQYF. The DNA of the CDR3 is TGTGCCAGCAGTTATCTTTCCAGGGGGTCGTACGAGCAGTACTTC. This sequence joins TRBV6-6 and TRBJ2-7, with 7 bases fitting TRBD1. The CDR3 is 15 residues long. Trimming removed 3 bases from V and 4 bases from J; junction bases left unmatched: 9. CDR1 and CDR2 (germline): MNHNY, SVGAGI (reference sequence).

The chain links TRBV6-5 to TRBJ2-7; 7 nucleotides agree with TRBD2. CDR3 size: 15 residues. V shed 1 base and J 2 bases; nucleotides not matched to a gene: 5. The germline CDR1 and CDR2 sequences are MNHEY and SVGAGI. The CDR3 nucleotides read TGTGCCAGCAGTTACTGGGCTAGCGGAACCTACGAGCAGTACTTC. It translates to CASSYWASGTYEQYF.

The chain carries TRBV7-2 and TRBJ2-4, with TRBD2 matching 7 bases. V gave up 1 base and J gave up 13 bases; unmatched junction bases: 10. Germline CDR1 is SGHTA and CDR2 is FQGNSA. CDR3 size: 14 residues. CDR3 in DNA: TGTGCCAGCAGCTTAGATTTAGGAGGGAGGGCCCAGTACTTC. Protein product: CASSLDLGGRAQYF.

With regard to this clone: Likely a read error: the CDR3 ends without its conserved phenylalanine or tryptophan. The chain recombines TRBV6-5 with TRBJ1-5, with D possibly TRBD1 on 6 matching bases. This CDR3 comprises 14 residues. Germline V gene sequence: CDR1 MNHEY, CDR2 SVGAGI. The CDR3, as DNA: TGTGCCAGCACCCGGACGGGGGACAATCAACCCCAGCATTCT. Translation gives CASTRTGDNQPQHS.

The chain joins TRBV7-2 to TRBJ2-1; D gene uncertain. V dropped 2 bases and J dropped 7 bases, with 15 bases sitting between them. CDR3 length: 15 amino acids. Per germline, CDR1 SGHTA and CDR2 FQGNSA. This CDR3 reads CASSLLYVDGNEQFF. The DNA of the CDR3 is TGTGCCAGCAGCTTATTGTACGTGGATGGGAATGAGCAGTTCTTC. The full variable domain, completed using reference TRBV7-2 and TRBJ2-1, is GAGVSQSPSNKVTEKGKDVELRCDPISGHTALYWYRQSLGQGLEFLIYFQGNSAPDKSGLPSDRFSAERTGGSVSTLTIQRTQQEDSAVYLCASSLLYVDGNEQFFGPGTRLTVL.

The genes are TRBV5-4 and TRBJ1-5, with 12 bases fitting TRBD1. The CDR3 loop spans 17 amino acids. Germline CDR1 and CDR2: SGHNT and YYREEE (reference sequence). Trimming at V came to 0 bases and at J to 9 bases, leaving 10 bases not matched to a gene. DNA for the CDR3: TGTGCCAGCAGCTTGGGAGGGGGACAGGGGGCGGTAGGGCCCCAGCATTTT. Encoded protein: CASSLGGGQGAVGPQHF.

This rearrangement joins TRBV30 to TRBJ2-1; D possibly uses TRBD1 or TRBD2 (6 bases each). The CDR3 is made up of 14 amino acids. Germline assignment: CDR1 GTSNPN and CDR2 SVGIG (reference sequence). V was pared by 0 bases and J by 3 bases, with 9 bases between. As DNA, the CDR3 is TGTGCCTGGAGTGTAGGGGGGATCTACAATGAGCAGTTCTTC. Its translation: CAWSVGGIYNEQFF.

This chain joins TRBV7-6 and TRBJ2-2; weak D call: TRBD2 (6 bases). Germline V gene sequence: CDR1 SGHVS, CDR2 FNYEAQ. This CDR3 spans 15 amino acids. Trimming pared 1 base from V and 1 base from J, leaving 7 bases between. Written as DNA, the CDR3 is TGTGCCAGCAGCTTAGTCGGGGGGAACACCGGGGAGCTGTTTTTT. Translating gives CASSLVGGNTGELFF.

V gene TRBV5-4 combines with J gene TRBJ2-3, with 12 bases fitting TRBD2. The CDR3 has 20 amino acids. J was trimmed by 2 bases and V by 6 bases; bases with no gene match: 19. Germline CDR1 and CDR2: SGHNT and YYREEE (reference sequence). The CDR3 DNA reads TGTGCCAGCACCCGTCCGGCTAGCGGGAGGGCCCTGGTGTCCACAGATACGCAGTATTTT. Protein: CASTRPASGRALVSTDTQYF.

The chain links TRBV5-8 to TRBJ1-5; 7 bases align to TRBD1. The CDR3 sequence is 15 residues long. J lost 2 bases, V lost 2 bases, and 4 bases had no gene match. In germline, CDR1 is SGHTS, CDR2 YDEGEE. The CDR3 bases are TGTGCCAGCAGCTTATACACAGGGGGCAATCAGCCCCAGCATTTT. Translating it yields CASSLYTGGNQPQHF.

The chain uses TRBV19 and TRBJ2-7; D may be TRBD1 (5 bases). V was shortened by 3 bases and J by 2 bases, with 11 bases between the two germline ends. Germline lookup yields CDR1 LNHDA and CDR2 SQIVND (reference sequence). The CDR3 runs to 14 residues. In nucleotides, the CDR3 is TGTGCCAGTAGTATCGGCAGGGCGGCCTACGAGCAGTACTTC. Its translation: CASSIGRAAYEQYF.